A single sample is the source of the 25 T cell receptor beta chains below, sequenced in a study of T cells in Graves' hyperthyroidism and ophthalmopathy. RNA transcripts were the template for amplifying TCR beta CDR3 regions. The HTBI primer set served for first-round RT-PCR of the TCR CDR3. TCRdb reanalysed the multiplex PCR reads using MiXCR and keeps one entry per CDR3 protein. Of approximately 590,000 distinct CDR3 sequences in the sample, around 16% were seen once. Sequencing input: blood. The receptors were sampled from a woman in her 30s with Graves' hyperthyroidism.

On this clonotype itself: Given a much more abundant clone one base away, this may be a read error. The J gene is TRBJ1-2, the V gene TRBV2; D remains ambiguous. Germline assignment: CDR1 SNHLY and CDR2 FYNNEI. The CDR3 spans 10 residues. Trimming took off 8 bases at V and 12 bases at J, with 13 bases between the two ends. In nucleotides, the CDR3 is TGTGCCAGCCGTGGGGAGGGCCACACCTTC. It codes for CASRGEGHTF.

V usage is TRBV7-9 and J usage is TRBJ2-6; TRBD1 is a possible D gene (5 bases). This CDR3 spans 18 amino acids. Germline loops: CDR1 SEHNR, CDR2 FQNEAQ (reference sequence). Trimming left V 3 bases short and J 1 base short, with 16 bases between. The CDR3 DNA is TGTGCCAGCAGCTTGTCCAGGGCAGATCGGTCTGGGGCCAACGTCCTGACTTTC. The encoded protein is CASSLSRADRSGANVLTF.

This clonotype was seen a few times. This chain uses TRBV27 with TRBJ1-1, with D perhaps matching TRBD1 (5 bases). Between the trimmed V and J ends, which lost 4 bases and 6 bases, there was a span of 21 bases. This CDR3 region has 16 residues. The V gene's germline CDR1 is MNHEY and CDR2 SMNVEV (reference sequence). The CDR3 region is CASSSPPGRGRAEAFF. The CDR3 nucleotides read TGTGCCAGCAGTTCCCCACCCGGTAGGGGAAGGGCTGAAGCTTTCTTT.

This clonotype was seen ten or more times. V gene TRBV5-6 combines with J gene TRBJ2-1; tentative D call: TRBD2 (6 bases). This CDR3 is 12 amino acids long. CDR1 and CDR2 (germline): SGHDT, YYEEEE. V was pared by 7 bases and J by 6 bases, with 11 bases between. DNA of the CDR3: TGTGCCAGCGAGTCGGGAGTCAATGAGCAGTTCTTC. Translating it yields CASESGVNEQFF.

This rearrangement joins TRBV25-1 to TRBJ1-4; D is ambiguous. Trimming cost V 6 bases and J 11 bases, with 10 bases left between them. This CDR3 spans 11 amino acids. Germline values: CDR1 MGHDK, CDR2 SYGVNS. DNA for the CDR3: TGTGCCAGCAGCGATTATGGGAAACTGTTTTTT. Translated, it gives CASSDYGKLFF.

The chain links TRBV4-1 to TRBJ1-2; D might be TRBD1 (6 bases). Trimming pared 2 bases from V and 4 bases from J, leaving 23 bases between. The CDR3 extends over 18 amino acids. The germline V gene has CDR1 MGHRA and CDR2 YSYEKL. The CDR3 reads CASSQYSGATLSSYGYTF. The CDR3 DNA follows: TGCGCCAGCAGCCAATATTCGGGGGCGACGCTTTCGAGCTATGGCTACACCTTC.

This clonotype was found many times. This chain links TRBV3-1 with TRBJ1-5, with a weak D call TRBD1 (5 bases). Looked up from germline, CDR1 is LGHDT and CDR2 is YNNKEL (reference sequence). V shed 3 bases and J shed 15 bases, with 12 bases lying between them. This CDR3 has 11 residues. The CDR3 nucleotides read TGTGCCAGCAGCCAGAGAGGGGAGATGCATTTT. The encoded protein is CASSQRGEMHF.

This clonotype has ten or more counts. CDR3 nucleotide sequence: TGTGCCAGTAGTCCGGGACAGTTCGCTGAAGCTTTCTTT. Its translation: CASSPGQFAEAFF. The chain joins TRBV19 to TRBJ1-1, with TRBD1 matching over 7 bases. The V and J ends lost 5 bases and 6 bases, in that order; junction bases with no gene match: 6. CDR3 length: 13 residues. Germline V gives CDR1 LNHDA, CDR2 SQIVND (reference sequence).

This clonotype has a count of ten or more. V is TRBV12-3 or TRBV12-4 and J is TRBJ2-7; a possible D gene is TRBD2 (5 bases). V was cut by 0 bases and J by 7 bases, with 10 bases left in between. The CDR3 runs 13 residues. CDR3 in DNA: TGTGCCAGCAGTTTAGCTCACAGCGGAGAGCAGTACTTC. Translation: CASSLAHSGEQYF.

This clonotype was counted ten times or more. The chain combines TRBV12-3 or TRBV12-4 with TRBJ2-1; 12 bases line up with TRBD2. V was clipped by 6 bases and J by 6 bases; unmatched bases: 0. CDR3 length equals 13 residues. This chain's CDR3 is CASRLAGGNEQFF. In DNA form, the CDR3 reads TGTGCCAGCAGACTAGCGGGAGGCAATGAGCAGTTCTTC.

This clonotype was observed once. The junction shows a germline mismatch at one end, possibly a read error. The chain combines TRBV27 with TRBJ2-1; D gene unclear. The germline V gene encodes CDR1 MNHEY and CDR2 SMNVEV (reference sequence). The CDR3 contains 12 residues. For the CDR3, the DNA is TGTGCCAGCAGTATCGGCTACAATGGGCAGTTCTTC. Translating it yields CASSIGYNGQFF.

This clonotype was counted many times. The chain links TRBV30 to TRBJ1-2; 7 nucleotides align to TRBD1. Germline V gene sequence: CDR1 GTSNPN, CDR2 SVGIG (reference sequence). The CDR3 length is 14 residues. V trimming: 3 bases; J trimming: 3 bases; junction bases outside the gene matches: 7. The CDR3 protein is CAWRIQGLYYGYTF. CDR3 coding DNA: TGTGCCTGGAGGATACAGGGGCTTTACTATGGCTACACCTTC.

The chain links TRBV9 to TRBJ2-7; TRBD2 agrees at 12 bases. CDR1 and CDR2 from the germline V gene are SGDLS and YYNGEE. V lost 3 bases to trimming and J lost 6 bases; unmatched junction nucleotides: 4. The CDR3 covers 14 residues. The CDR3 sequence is CASSGGLAGSEQYF. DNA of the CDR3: TGTGCCAGCAGCGGAGGACTAGCGGGGAGCGAGCAGTACTTC.

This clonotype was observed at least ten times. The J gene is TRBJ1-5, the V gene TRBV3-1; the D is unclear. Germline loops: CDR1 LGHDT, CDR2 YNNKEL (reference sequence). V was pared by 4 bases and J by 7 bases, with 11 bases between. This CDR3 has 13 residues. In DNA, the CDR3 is TGTGCCAGCAGCCCAGACATGGGCCAGCCCCAGCATTTT. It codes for CASSPDMGQPQHF.

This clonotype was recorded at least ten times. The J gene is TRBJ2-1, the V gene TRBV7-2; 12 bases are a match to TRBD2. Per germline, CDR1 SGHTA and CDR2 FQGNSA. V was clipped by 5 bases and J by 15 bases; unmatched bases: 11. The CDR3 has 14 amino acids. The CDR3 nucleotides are TGTGCCAGCAGCACAAGACTAGCGGGAGAGGTATGGTTCTTC. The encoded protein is CASSTRLAGEVWFF.

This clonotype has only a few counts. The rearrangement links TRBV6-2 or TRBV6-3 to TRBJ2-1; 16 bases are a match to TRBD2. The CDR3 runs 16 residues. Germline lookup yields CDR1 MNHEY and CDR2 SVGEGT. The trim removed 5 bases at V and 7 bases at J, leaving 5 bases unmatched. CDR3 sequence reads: CASSNAGLAGGNEQFF. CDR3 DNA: TGTGCCAGCAGTAACGCGGGACTAGCGGGAGGGAATGAGCAGTTCTTC.

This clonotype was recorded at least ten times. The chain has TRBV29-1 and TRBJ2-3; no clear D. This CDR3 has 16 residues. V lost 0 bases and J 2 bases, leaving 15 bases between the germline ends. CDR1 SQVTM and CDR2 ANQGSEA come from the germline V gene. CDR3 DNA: TGCAGCGTTGAAGATCCGACCCCCGTACCCACAGATACGCAGTATTTT. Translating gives CSVEDPTPVPTDTQYF.

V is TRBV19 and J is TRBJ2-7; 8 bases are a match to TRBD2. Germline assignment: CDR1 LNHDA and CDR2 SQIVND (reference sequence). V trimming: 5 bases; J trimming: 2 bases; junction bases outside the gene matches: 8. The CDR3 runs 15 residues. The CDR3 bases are TGTGCCAGTAGTGCTAGCGGGTCCAACACCTACGAGCAGTACTTC. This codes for CASSASGSNTYEQYF.

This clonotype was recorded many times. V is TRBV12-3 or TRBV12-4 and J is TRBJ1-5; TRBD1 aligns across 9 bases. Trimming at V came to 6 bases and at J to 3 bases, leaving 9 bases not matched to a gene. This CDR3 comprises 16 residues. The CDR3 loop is CASRQPGQGNNQPQHF. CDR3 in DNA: TGTGCCAGCAGACAGCCGGGACAGGGTAACAATCAGCCCCAGCATTTT.

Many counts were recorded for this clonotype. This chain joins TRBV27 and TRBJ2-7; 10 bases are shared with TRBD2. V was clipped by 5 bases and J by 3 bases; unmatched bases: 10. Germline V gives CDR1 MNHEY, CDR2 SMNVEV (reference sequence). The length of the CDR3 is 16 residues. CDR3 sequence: CASSPRPGLADYEQYF. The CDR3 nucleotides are TGTGCCAGCAGTCCCCGCCCCGGACTAGCGGACTACGAGCAGTACTTC.

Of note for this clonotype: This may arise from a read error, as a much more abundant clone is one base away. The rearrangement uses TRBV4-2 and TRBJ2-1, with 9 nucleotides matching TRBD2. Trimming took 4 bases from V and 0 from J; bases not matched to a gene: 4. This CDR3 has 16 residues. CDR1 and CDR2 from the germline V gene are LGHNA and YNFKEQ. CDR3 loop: CASSRNSGSSYNEQFF. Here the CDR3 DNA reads TGTGCCAGCAGCCGAAATAGCGGGAGCTCCTACAATGAGCAGTTCTTC.

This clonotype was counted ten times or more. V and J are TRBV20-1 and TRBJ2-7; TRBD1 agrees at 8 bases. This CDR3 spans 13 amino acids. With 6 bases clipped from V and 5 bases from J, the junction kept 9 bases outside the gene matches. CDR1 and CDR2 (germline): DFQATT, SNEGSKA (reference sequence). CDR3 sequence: CSASSAGGDEQYF. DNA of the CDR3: TGCAGTGCGAGTAGTGCAGGGGGCGACGAGCAGTACTTC.

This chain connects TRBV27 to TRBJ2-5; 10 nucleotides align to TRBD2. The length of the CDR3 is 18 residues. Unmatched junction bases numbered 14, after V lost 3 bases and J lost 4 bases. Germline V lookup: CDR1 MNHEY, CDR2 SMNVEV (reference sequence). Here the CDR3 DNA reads TGTGCCAGCAGTTTGGGAACTAGCGGGACGGTCGGGGGAGAGACCCAGTACTTC. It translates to CASSLGTSGTVGGETQYF.

Here the CDR3 DNA reads TGCAGTGCCCCCCCTGGGACAGTTGCGTGGGATACGCAGTATTTT. This codes for CSAPPGTVAWDTQYF. This chain joins TRBV20-1 and TRBJ2-3; 7 positions match TRBD1. The CDR3 is made up of 15 amino acids. Losses at the gene ends were 6 bases for V and 6 bases for J; bases not matched to a gene: 15. CDR1 DFQATT and CDR2 SNEGSKA come from the germline V gene (reference sequence).

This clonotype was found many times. CDR3 DNA sequence: TGTGCCAGCAGTCGGACAGGGGGCAAGACTGAAGCTTTCTTT. Protein: CASSRTGGKTEAFF. V gene TRBV6-2 or TRBV6-3 combines with J gene TRBJ1-1; 11 nucleotides line up with TRBD1. V trimming: 5 bases; J trimming: 5 bases; junction bases outside the gene matches: 4. Looked up from germline, CDR1 is MNHEY and CDR2 is SVGEGT. CDR3 length: 14 residues.